Detailed here is one T cell receptor beta chain. The antigen remains undetermined. These data come from a study of cytomegalovirus exposure and HLA in healthy donors. Findings and limits, study-wide: For TCR beta chains, V- and J-gene trimming was later linked to a missense DCLRE1C variant.

V was cut by 0 bases and J by 5 bases, with 13 bases left in between. CDR1 is SGHTA, CDR2 FQGNSA, per germline. The CDR3 is 15 residues long. The PCR contained 60 Vbeta and 13 Jbeta primers. Measured with immunoSEQ multiplex PCR; TCRdb has only the in-frame clones, and not every one. The sample lists fewer than 250,000 clones; 75% to 80% were seen once. The receptor comes from a woman aged 25 to 39 in good health and CMV-seropositive. The V and J genes are TRBV7-2 and TRBJ2-5; D may be TRBD2 (5 bases). Input material: PBMCs. For the CDR3, the DNA is TGTGCCAGCAGCTTAGCGCGGACTGTCCCGGAGACCCAGTACTTC. Translated, it gives CASSLARTVPETQYF. The whole variable domain, remainder taken from reference TRBV7-2 and TRBJ2-5, is GAGVSQSPSNKVTEKGKDVELRCDPISGHTALYWYRQSLGQGLEFLIYFQGNSAPDKSGLPSDRFSAERTGGSVSTLTIQRTQQEDSAVYLCASSLARTVPETQYFGPGTRLLVL.